The clone carrying this T cell receptor beta chain was counted only a few times. Its antigen is not identified. The sample is drawn from a study of T cell repertoires in aging, cancer and after chemotherapy. Whole-study findings and limits: Across the chemotherapy interval, each cancer cohort showed higher median generation probability, suggesting thymic rebound. In healthy donors, age-related TCR diversity loss mainly reflected lost richness.

Germline CDR1 is MNHEY and CDR2 is SMNVEV (reference sequence). Trimming removed 5 bases from V and 3 bases from J, with 14 bases in between. This CDR3 is 14 amino acids long. TRB rearrangements spanning V, D and J were amplified using mixed TRB-A/B primers. MiXCR was run by TCRdb on the multiplex PCR reads, yielding one entry per CDR3 protein. Among around 660 distinct CDR3 sequences, 20% to 30% were seen once, and the ten largest hold more than 60%. TCR beta rearrangements were amplified from peripheral blood genomic DNA. Sequenced: blood. The receptor comes from a human donor with a solid tumor. This chain links TRBV27 with TRBJ2-7; D tentatively reads TRBD1 or TRBD2 (5 bases each). The CDR3 DNA is TGTGCCAGCAGTCTCTCCGGGGCTAGCTACGAGCAGTACTTC. Amino acids: CASSLSGASYEQYF.